One and the same sample provided the 10 T cell receptor beta chains below, sequenced in a study of T cell changes during pregnancy in multiple sclerosis. Clones were read by immunoSEQ multiplex PCR, and TCRdb kept only the in-frame ones, dropping some. The table shows about 47,000 clones, with about 90% occurring only once. The sequences come from peripheral blood, collected in the first trimester of pregnancy. These receptors were collected from a female donor with multiple sclerosis, enrolled in a pregnancy study.

In nucleotides, the CDR3 is TGTGCCAGCAGTTATACAGGGGGCACTGAAGCTTTCTTT. Residues: CASSYTGGTEAFF. This rearrangement joins TRBV13 to TRBJ1-1; 8 bases align to TRBD1. J gave up 4 bases and V 6 bases, and 4 bases lay outside the gene matches. The length of the CDR3 is 13 residues. Germline V lookup: CDR1 PRHDT, CDR2 FYEKMQ (reference sequence).

V is TRBV18 and J is TRBJ1-1; TRBD1 aligns across 7 bases. Trimming cost V 6 bases and J 4 bases; bases outside gene matches: 5. This CDR3 region has 13 residues. Germline CDR1 and CDR2: KGHSH and LQKENI. In DNA, the CDR3 is TGTGCCAGCTCCCTGGGACAGTCCACTGAAGCTTTCTTT. Translation: CASSLGQSTEAFF.

In nucleotides, the CDR3 is TGTGCCAGCAGCGCCTCGGGAGGGGGCGGTCAGCCCCAGCATTTT. It specifies CASSASGGGGQPQHF. The chain is built from TRBV11-2 and TRBJ1-5; 7 bases fit TRBD1. The CDR3 loop spans 15 amino acids. The germline V gene encodes CDR1 SGHAT and CDR2 FQNNGV. J gave up 6 bases and V 5 bases, and 10 bases lay outside the gene matches.

The chain couples TRBV9 to TRBJ2-2; D possibly corresponds to TRBD1 (6 bases). The ends were cut back, 0 bases at V and 2 bases at J, with 11 bases in the middle. This CDR3 contains 16 residues. Looked up from germline, CDR1 is SGDLS and CDR2 is YYNGEE. The DNA for the CDR3 is TGTGCCAGCAGCGTAGCTACAGGGCTCAACACCGGGGAGCTGTTTTTT. Translating gives CASSVATGLNTGELFF. Looking up the rest from reference TRBV9 and TRBJ2-2 gives the full variable domain: DSGVTQTPKHLITATGQRVTLRCSPRSGDLSVYWYQQSLDQGLQFLIQYYNGEERAKGNILERFSAQQFPDLHSELNLSSLELGDSALYFCASSVATGLNTGELFFGEGSRLTVL.

This clone has a single count. The chain uses TRBV5-4 and TRBJ2-7; D might be TRBD2 (6 bases). The V gene lost 0 bases and the J gene lost 6 bases, with 7 bases spanning the gap. Germline V gene sequence: CDR1 SGHNT, CDR2 YYREEE (reference sequence). The CDR3 length is 12 residues. The CDR3 reads CASSLGLVEQYF. Written as DNA, the CDR3 is TGTGCCAGCAGCTTGGGACTAGTCGAGCAGTACTTC.

This rearrangement joins TRBV6-1 to TRBJ2-7, with D perhaps TRBD2 (6 bases). CDR1 and CDR2 (germline): MNHNS, SASEGT. This CDR3 spans 13 amino acids. Trimming removed 9 bases at V and 7 bases at J, with 19 bases between. CDR3 in DNA: TGTGCCAGTCGAGGCGGGCGGGCGGGAGAGCAGTACTTC. Translation: CASRGGRAGEQYF.

The chain uses TRBV6-1 and TRBJ1-5, with D possibly being TRBD1 (6 bases). Trimming cost V 6 bases and J 6 bases, with 9 bases left between them. Germline V gene lookup returns CDR1 MNHNS and CDR2 SASEGT. The CDR3 length is 12 residues. DNA of the CDR3: TGTGCCAGCAGCCTAGGGGGTCAGCCCCAGCATTTT. As protein: CASSLGGQPQHF.

This chain connects TRBV6-5 to TRBJ2-5, with TRBD2 as a possible D gene (6 bases). The CDR3 extends over 12 amino acids. From germline, CDR1 is MNHEY and CDR2 SVGAGI. V was cut by 6 bases and J by 2 bases, with 7 bases left in between. The CDR3: CASRRGQETQYF. CDR3 sequence (DNA): TGTGCCAGCAGGCGGGGTCAAGAGACCCAGTACTTC.

The rearrangement joins TRBV6-5 to TRBJ2-5, with 8 bases aligning to TRBD1. CDR3 length equals 14 residues. Per the germline V gene, CDR1 is MNHEY and CDR2 is SVGAGI. J lost 5 bases, V lost 5 bases, and 7 bases had no gene match. The CDR3 sequence is CASSHRYRGETQYF. The DNA of the CDR3 is TGTGCCAGCAGTCACCGCTACAGGGGGGAGACCCAGTACTTC.

This sequence joins TRBV7-2 and TRBJ2-5; 12 bases fit TRBD1. V lost 4 bases and J lost 6; bases outside the gene matches: 15. CDR3 length: 18 amino acids. Germline-derived CDR1 and CDR2 are SGHTA and FQGNSA. CDR3 coding DNA: TGTGCCAGCAGCTCCCAGTCCTCCGGGACAGGGGGCTGGAAGACCCAGTACTTC. Amino acid sequence: CASSSQSSGTGGWKTQYF.